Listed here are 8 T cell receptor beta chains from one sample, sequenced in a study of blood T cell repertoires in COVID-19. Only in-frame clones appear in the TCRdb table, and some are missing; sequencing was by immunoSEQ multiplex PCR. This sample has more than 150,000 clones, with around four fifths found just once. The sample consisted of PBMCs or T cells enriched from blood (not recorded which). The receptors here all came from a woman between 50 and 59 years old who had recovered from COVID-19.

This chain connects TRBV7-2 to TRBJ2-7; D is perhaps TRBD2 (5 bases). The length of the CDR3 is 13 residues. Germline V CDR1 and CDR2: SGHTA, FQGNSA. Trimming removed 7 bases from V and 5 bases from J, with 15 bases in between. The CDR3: CASTEGPSNEQYF. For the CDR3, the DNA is TGTGCCAGCACCGAGGGCCCGTCGAACGAGCAGTACTTC.

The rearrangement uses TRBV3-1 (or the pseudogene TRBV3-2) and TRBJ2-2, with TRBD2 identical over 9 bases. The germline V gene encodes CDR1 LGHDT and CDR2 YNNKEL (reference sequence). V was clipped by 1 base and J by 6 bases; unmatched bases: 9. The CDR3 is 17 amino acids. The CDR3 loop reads CASSQVPSGIVAGELFF. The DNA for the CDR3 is TGTGCCAGCAGCCAAGTTCCTAGCGGGATTGTCGCCGGGGAGCTGTTTTTT.

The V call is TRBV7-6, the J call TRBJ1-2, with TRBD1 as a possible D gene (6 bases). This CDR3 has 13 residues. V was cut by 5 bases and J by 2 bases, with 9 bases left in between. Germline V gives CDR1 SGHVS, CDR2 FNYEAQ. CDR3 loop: CASSTGQNYGYTF. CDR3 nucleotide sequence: TGTGCCAGCAGCACCGGACAGAACTATGGCTACACCTTC.

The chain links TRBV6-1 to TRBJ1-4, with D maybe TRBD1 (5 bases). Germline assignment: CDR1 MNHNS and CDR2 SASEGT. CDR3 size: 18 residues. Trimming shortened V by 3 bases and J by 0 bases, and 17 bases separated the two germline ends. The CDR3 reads CASSEDTPNFPTNEKLFF. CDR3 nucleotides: TGTGCCAGCAGTGAGGACACCCCCAACTTTCCAACTAATGAAAAACTGTTTTTT.

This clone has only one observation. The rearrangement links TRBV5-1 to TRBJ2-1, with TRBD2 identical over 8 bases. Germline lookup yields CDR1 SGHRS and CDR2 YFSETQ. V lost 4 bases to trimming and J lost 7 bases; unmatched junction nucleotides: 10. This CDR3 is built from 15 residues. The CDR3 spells CASSTGTSDWNEQFF. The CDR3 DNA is TGCGCCAGCAGCACCGGGACTAGTGATTGGAATGAGCAGTTCTTC.

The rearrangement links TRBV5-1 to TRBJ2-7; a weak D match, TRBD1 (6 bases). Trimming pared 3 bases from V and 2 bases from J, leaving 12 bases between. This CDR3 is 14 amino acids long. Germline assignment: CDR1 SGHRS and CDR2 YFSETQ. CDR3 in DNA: TGCGCCAGCAGCTGGACAGTTCCTGCCTACGAGCAGTACTTC. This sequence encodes CASSWTVPAYEQYF.

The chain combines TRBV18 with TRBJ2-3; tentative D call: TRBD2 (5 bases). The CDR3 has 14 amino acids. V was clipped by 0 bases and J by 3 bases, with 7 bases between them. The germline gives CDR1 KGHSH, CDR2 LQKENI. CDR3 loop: CASSPPSGTDTQYF. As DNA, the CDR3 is TGTGCCAGCTCACCACCGTCGGGAACAGATACGCAGTATTTT.

The CDR3 region is CASSYSFSQPQHF. In DNA form, the CDR3 reads TGTGCCAGCAGTTACTCGTTCAGTCAGCCCCAGCATTTT. V usage is TRBV6-5 and J usage is TRBJ1-5, with unresolved D. The CDR3 runs to 13 residues. Germline lookup yields CDR1 MNHEY and CDR2 SVGAGI. V shed 0 bases and J shed 6 bases, with 6 bases lying between them.